Each of the 9 T cell receptor beta chains below was sequenced from the same sample in a study of Ad26.COV2.S vaccination and SARS-CoV-2 variants (dated by TCRdb to about 2021). Libraries were made using the immunoSEQ multiplex PCR assay. TCRdb mirrors the immuneACCESS table, restricted to in-frame sequences. Some clones are absent from its copies; in checked studies, under half trace to an unresolved V gene, and the reason for the others is unknown. In all, the sample holds over 450,000 clones, and about 89% of those were seen once. The ten most abundant clones make up 1.5% to 2% of the sample. The treatment or condition tag for this specimen amounts to: roughly 18 received Ad26.COV2.S at low or high dose, single or two shots; about 5 received placebo; per-sample allocation not given. For vaccine and placebo recipients, repertoires were sequenced using samples collected on day 63 after the first injection.

The material sequenced was peripheral blood, taken in a trial of Ad26.COV2.S vaccine versus placebo. The receptors originated from a person aged 18-65 years who received the Ad26.COV2.S COVID-19 vaccine or a placebo.

The rearrangement uses TRBV28 and TRBJ2-3; 11 bases align to TRBD2. There are 15 residues in the CDR3. In germline, CDR1 is MDHEN, CDR2 SYDVKM. V trimming: 4 bases; J trimming: 8 bases; junction bases outside the gene matches: 8. This CDR3 is CASSYSLAGDSTQYF. The CDR3 bases are TGTGCCAGCAGTTACTCACTAGCGGGAGATTCTACGCAGTATTTT.

V is TRBV19 and J is TRBJ1-2; the D is unclear. Trimming removed 3 bases from V and 8 bases from J, with 13 bases in between. The CDR3 is 13 residues long. CDR1 and CDR2 (germline): LNHDA, SQIVND (reference sequence). The CDR3 DNA is TGTGCCAGTAGTATCTTGTCGACGGGAGGCTACACCTTC. Its protein is CASSILSTGGYTF.

V gene TRBV28 combines with J gene TRBJ2-1; 13 bases map to TRBD2. CDR3 length: 15 residues. The V segment lost 4 bases and the J segment 4 bases; nucleotides outside the gene matches: 1. CDR1 MDHEN and CDR2 SYDVKM come from the germline V gene. Here the CDR3 DNA reads TGTGCCAGCAGTTCGACTAGCGGGAGGTACAATGAGCAGTTCTTC. Its translation: CASSSTSGRYNEQFF.

This clone was seen more than once but under ten times. The J gene is TRBJ2-2, the V gene TRBV10-3; D not resolved. Germline assignment: CDR1 ENHRY and CDR2 SYGVKD. The CDR3 spans 15 residues. The ends were cut back, 0 bases at V and 6 bases at J, with 11 bases in the middle. The CDR3, as DNA: TGTGCCATCAGTGAGTCGATGGGCCCCTCCGGGGAGCTGTTTTTT. The encoded protein is CAISESMGPSGELFF.

Concerning this clone itself: The junction shows a germline mismatch at one end, possibly a read error. The rearrangement links TRBV20-1 to TRBJ1-2, with a weak D call TRBD1 (5 bases). The CDR3 extends over 11 amino acids. The germline V gene has CDR1 DFQATT and CDR2 SNEGSKA (reference sequence). The CDR3 here is CRARVGDGYTF. DNA for the CDR3: TGTCGGGCCAGGGTCGGGGATGGCTACACCTTC.

The V call is TRBV6-5, the J call TRBJ1-2; D gene ambiguous. The germline V gene has CDR1 MNHEY and CDR2 SVGAGI. The CDR3 runs 14 residues. V shed 2 bases and J shed 4 bases, with 11 bases lying between them. DNA of the CDR3: TGTGCCAGCAGTTACGCGGGCTTCCTCTATGGCTACACCTTC. Protein sequence: CASSYAGFLYGYTF.

V gene TRBV10-2 combines with J gene TRBJ2-7; D is uncertain. The V end was cut by 3 bases, the J end by 0 bases, with 15 bases between. The CDR3 length is 16 residues. Germline CDR1 is WSHSY and CDR2 is SAAADI. The CDR3, as DNA: TGCGCCAGCAGTGAAGCACAGACTTTCAGCTCCTACGAGCAGTACTTC. Residues: CASSEAQTFSSYEQYF.

This chain links TRBV3-1 (or the pseudogene TRBV3-2) with TRBJ1-2; D remains unclear. Per germline, CDR1 LGHDT and CDR2 YNNKEL (reference sequence). CDR3 size: 13 residues. Between the trimmed V and J ends, which lost 2 bases and 1 base, there was a span of 5 bases. CDR3 region: CASSQRFNYGYTF. CDR3 sequence (DNA): TGTGCCAGCAGCCAAAGGTTTAACTATGGCTACACCTTC.

The rearrangement links TRBV27 to TRBJ1-2, with D possibly matching TRBD1 (5 bases). Looked up from germline, CDR1 is MNHEY and CDR2 is SMNVEV (reference sequence). Trimming cost V 6 bases and J 3 bases, with 14 bases left between them. This CDR3 has 14 residues. CDR3 sequence (DNA): TGTGCCAGCAGCCCAGGGATTAGCCACTATGGCTACACCTTC. Amino acids: CASSPGISHYGYTF.